This T cell receptor (beta chain) was captured by sequencing in a study of cytomegalovirus exposure and HLA in healthy donors. General study results and limits: In a later analysis, TCR beta V- and J-gene trimming was associated with a missense DCLRE1C variant. Researchers reportedly found TCR beta sequences accurately predicted most subjects' HLA-A and HLA-B alleles. Later, an analysis showed that TCR beta chains associated with HLA were more clonally expanded than others that were equally common. Sequence variants that were highly shared formed a cluster that was likely a sequencing artifact.

Concerning this clone: Its antigen remains unidentified.

CDR1 and CDR2 (germline): MNHNS, SASEGT. Trimming removed 6 bases at V and 2 bases at J, with 14 bases between. The CDR3 spans 14 residues. PCR used 60 Vbeta primers and 13 Jbeta primers. Assay used: immunoSEQ multiplex PCR; TCRdb lists only in-frame clones, some missing. Its table lists tens of thousands of clones. V and J are TRBV6-1 and TRBJ2-7; D perhaps matches TRBD1 (5 bases). The receptor was derived from a man aged 55 to 69 in good health and CMV-seropositive. The sequenced material came from PBMCs. In DNA form, the CDR3 reads TGTGCCAGCAGGACAGATTATACAACCTACGAGCAGTACTTC. It translates to CASRTDYTTYEQYF.